This T cell receptor (beta chain) derives from a study of monozygotic twins with inflammatory bowel disease. Study-level points and caveats: Compared with healthy co-twins, IBD patients showed reduced TCRbeta repertoire diversity by inverse Simpson.

The CDR3 is made up of 13 amino acids. Per germline, CDR1 SGHDN and CDR2 FVKESK. Each CDR3 protein gets one entry in TCRdb, which reprocessed the 5' RACE reads and gives no DNA. The sample totals some 170,000 distinct CDR3 sequences; its top ten clones hold less than 7.5%. As concerns this clonotype: The antigen is unknown.

The gene calls are TRBV14 and TRBJ2-5; checking the TCRdb D call of TRBD1 is not possible without DNA. Material: blood. The receptor comes from a human donor with ulcerative colitis or Crohn's disease, or a healthy co-twin of an affected twin (not recorded which). CDR3 sequence reads: CASSQDKPQTQYF.